Given below is one T cell receptor (beta chain) in context. The antigen remains undetermined. This specimen belongs to a study of T cell responses to AZD1222 COVID-19 vaccine. Produced via immunoSEQ multiplex PCR; TCRdb's table is partial and in-frame only. This sample carries 120,000 or so clones, around nine tenths of them seen once, and the ten largest clones take 11%. Broader study findings: Targets within unmutated variant regions were reportedly found for nearly half of spike-specific TCRs. Clonal diversity may have been underestimated in mostly white British donors. Only a handful of AZD1222 recipients, several in all, had baseline seropositivity.

This CDR3 spans 11 amino acids. The V gene lost 3 bases and the J gene lost 4 bases, with 3 bases spanning the gap. CDR1 and CDR2 (germline): SNHLY, FYNNEI. This sequence originates from an adult in good health. The source material was peripheral blood, sampled on day 0 of MenACWY control vaccination. The chain uses TRBV2 and TRBJ2-5; D unclear. The CDR3 region is CASSDRETQYF. The CDR3 DNA is TGTGCCAGCAGTGATAGAGAGACCCAGTACTTC.